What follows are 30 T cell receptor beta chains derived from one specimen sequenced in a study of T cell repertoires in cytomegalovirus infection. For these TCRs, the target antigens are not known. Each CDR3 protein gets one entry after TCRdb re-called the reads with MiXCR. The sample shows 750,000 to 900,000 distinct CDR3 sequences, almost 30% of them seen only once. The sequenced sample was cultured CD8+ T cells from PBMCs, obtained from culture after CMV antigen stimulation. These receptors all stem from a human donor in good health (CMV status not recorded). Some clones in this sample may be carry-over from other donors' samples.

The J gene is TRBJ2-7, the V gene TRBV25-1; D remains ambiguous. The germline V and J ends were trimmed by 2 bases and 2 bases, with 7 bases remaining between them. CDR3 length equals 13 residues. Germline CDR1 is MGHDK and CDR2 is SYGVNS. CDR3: CASSEIGTYEQYV. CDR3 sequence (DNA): TGTGCCAGCAGTGAAATTGGCACCTACGAGCAGTACGTC.

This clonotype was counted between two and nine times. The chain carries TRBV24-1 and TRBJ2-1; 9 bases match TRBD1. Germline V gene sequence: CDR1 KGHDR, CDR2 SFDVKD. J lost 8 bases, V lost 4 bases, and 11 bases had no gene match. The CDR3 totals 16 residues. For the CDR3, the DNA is TGTGCCACCAGTGAGGCGGACAGGGGAGGAGGCGATGAGCAGTTCTTC. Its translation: CATSEADRGGGDEQFF.

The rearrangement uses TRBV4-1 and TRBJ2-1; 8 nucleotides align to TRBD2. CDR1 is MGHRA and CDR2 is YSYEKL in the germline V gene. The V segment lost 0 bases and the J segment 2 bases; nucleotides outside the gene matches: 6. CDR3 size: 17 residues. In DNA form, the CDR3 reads TGCGCCAGCAGCCAAGATGGTAGCGGGGCCCCCTACAATGAGCAGTTCTTC. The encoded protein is CASSQDGSGAPYNEQFF.

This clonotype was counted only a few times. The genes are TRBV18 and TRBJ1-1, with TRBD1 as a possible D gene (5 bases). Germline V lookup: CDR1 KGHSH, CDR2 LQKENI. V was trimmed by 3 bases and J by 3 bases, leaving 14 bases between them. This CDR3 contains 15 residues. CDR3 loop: CASSPVGGYDTEAFF. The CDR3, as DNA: TGTGCCAGCTCACCGGTGGGGGGTTACGACACTGAAGCTTTCTTT.

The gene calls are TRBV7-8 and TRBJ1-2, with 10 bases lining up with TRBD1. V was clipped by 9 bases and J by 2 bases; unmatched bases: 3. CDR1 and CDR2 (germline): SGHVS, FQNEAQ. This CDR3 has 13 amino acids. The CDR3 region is CASKDRGNYGYTF. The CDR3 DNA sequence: TGTGCCAGTAAGGACAGGGGGAACTATGGCTACACCTTC.

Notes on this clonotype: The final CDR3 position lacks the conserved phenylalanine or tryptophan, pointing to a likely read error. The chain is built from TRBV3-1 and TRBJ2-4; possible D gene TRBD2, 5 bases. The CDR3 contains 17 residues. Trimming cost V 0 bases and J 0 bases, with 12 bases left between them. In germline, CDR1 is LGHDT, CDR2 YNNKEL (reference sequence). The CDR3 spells CASSQEPFGLAKNIQYY. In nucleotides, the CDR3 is TGTGCCAGCAGCCAAGAGCCCTTCGGACTAGCCAAAAACATTCAGTACTAC.

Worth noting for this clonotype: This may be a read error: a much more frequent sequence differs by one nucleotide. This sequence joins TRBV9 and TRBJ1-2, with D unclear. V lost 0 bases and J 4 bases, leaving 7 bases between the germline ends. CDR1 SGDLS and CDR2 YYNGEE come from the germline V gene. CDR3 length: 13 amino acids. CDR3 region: CASSVGSGYGYTF. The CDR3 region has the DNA TGTGCCAGCAGCGTAGGGTCAGGCTATGGCTACACCTTC.

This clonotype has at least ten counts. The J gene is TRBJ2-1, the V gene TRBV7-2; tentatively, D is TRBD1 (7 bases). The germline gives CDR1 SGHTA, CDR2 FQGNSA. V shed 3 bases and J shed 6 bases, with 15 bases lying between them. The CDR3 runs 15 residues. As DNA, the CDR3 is TGTGCCAGCAGCTTGTCAGGGGGGAGTTTCAATGAGCAGTTCTTC. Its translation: CASSLSGGSFNEQFF.

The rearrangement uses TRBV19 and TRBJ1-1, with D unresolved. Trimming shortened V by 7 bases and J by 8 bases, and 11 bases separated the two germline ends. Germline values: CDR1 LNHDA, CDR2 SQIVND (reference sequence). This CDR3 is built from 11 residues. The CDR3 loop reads CASTSGIEAFF. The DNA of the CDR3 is TGTGCCAGTACCTCCGGGATCGAAGCTTTCTTT.

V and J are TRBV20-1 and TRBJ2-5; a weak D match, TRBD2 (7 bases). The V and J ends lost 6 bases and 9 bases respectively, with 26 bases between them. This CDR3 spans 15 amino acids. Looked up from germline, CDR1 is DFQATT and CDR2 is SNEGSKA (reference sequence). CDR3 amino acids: CSARGEGMAPGAQYF. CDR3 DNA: TGCAGTGCGAGGGGGGAGGGAATGGCTCCAGGGGCCCAGTACTTC.

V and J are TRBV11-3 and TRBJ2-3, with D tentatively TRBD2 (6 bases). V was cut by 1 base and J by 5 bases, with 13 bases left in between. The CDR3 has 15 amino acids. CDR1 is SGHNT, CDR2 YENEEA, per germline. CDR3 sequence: CASSLGSSGVDTQYF. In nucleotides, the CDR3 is TGTGCCAGCAGCTTAGGGTCGTCGGGGGTAGATACGCAGTATTTT.

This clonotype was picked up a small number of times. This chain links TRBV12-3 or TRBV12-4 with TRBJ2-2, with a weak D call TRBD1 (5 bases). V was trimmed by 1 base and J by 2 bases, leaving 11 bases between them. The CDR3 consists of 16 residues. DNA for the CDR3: TGTGCCAGCAGTTTAGGACAGAACCTAAACACCGGGGAGCTGTTTTTT. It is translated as CASSLGQNLNTGELFF.

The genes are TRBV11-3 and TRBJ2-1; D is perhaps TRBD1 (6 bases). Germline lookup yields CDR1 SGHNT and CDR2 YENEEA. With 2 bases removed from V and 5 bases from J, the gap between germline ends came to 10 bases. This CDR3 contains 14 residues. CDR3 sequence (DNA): TGTGCCAGCAGCTTACGAGGACAGAACAATGAGCAGTTCTTC. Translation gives CASSLRGQNNEQFF.

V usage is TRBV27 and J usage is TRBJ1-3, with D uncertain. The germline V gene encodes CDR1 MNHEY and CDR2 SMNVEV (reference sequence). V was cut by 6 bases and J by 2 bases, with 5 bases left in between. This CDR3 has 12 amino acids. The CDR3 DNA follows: TGTGCCAGCAGGTCTCCTGGAAACACCATATATTTT. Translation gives CASRSPGNTIYF.

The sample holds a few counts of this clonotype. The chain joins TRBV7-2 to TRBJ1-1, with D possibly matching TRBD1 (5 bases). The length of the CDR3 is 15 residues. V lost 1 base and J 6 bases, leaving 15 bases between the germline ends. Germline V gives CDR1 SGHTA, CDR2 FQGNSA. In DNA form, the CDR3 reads TGTGCCAGCAGCTTAGGACGGGGTAGGGGACCTGAAGCTTTCTTT. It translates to CASSLGRGRGPEAFF. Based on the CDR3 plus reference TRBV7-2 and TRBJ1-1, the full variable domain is GAGVSQSPSNKVTEKGKDVELRCDPISGHTALYWYRQSLGQGLEFLIYFQGNSAPDKSGLPSDRFSAERTGGSVSTLTIQRTQQEDSAVYLCASSLGRGRGPEAFFGQGTRLTVV.

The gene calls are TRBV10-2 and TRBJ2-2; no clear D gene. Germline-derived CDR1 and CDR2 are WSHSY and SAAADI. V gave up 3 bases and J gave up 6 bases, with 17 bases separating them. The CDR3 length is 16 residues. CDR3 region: CASSDRLGLPPGELFF. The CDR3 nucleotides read TGCGCCAGCAGTGACAGGCTGGGCCTCCCCCCCGGGGAGCTGTTTTTT.

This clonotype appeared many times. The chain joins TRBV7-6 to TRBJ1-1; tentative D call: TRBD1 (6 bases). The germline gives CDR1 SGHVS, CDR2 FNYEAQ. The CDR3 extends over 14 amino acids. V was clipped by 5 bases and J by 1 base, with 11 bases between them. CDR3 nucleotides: TGTGCCAGCAGCCGCGGACAGTCGAACACTGAAGCTTTCTTT. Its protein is CASSRGQSNTEAFF.

CDR3 sequence (DNA): TGTGCCAGTAGCCCCTACTTGAGCTCCTACAATGAGCAGTTCTTC. Its translation is CASSPYLSSYNEQFF. The chain couples TRBV19 to TRBJ2-1, with unresolved D. V lost 6 bases and J lost 0, with 12 bases in between. The CDR3 runs 15 residues. The germline gives CDR1 LNHDA, CDR2 SQIVND (reference sequence).

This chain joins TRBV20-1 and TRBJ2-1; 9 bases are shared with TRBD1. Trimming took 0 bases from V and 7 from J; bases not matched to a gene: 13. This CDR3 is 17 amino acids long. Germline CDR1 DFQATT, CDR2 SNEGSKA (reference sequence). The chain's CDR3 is CSARDFYRDRDENEQFF. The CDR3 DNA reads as TGCAGTGCTAGAGACTTTTACCGGGACAGGGATGAGAATGAGCAGTTCTTC.

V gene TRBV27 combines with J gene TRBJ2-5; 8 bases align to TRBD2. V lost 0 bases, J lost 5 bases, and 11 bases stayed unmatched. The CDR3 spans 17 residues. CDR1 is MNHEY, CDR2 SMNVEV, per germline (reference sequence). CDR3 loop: CASSLSSLAGPRETQYF. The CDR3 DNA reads TGTGCCAGCAGTTTATCGTCCCTAGCGGGCCCCCGGGAGACCCAGTACTTC.

This CDR3 is CASSEGTSVNTGELFF. CDR3 sequence (DNA): TGTGCCAGCAGCGAAGGGACTAGCGTTAACACCGGGGAGCTGTTTTTT. This rearrangement joins TRBV7-3 to TRBJ2-2; 10 bases are a match to TRBD2. CDR1 and CDR2 from the germline V gene are SGHTA and FQGTGA. CDR3 size: 16 residues. The ends lost 5 bases at V and 2 bases at J; junction bases unmatched: 5.

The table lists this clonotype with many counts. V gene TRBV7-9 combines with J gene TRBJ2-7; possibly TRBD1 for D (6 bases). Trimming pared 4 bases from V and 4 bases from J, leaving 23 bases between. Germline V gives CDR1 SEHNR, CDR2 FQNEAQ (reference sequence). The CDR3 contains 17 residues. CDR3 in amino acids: CASSSPHMTGAGYEQYF. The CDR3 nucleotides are TGTGCCAGCAGCTCCCCCCATATGACAGGCGCTGGTTACGAGCAGTACTTC. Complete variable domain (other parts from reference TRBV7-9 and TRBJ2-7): DTGVSQNPRHKITKRGQNVTFRCDPISEHNRLYWYRQTLGQGPEFLTYFQNEAQLEKSRLLSDRFSAERPKGSFSTLEIQRTEQGDSAMYLCASSSPHMTGAGYEQYFGPGTRLTVT.

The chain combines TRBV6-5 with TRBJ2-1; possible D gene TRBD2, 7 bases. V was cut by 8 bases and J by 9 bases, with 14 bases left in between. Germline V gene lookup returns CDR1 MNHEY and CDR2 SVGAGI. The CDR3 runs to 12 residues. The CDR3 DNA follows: TGTGCCAGCTGGGGGGGGGCAGGTGAGCAGTTCTTC. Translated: CASWGGAGEQFF.

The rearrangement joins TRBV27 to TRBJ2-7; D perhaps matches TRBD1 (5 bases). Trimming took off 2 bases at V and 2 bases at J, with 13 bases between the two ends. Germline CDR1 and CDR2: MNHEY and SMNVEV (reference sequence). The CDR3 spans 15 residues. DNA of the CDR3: TGTGCCAGCAGTTTAACTGGGGCTGGGGCCTACGAGCAGTACGTC. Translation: CASSLTGAGAYEQYV.

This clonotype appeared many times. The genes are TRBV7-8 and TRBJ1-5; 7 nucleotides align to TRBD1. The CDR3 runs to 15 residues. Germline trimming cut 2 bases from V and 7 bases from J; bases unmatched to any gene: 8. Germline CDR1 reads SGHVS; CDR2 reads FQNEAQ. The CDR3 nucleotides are TGTGCCAGCAGCTTACCGAACAGGGGCCTACAGCCCCAGCATTTT. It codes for CASSLPNRGLQPQHF.

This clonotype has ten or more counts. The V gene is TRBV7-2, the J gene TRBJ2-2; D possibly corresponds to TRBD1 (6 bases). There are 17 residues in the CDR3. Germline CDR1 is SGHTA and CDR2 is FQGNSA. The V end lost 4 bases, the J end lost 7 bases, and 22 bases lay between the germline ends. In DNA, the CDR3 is TGTGCCAGCAGCTCCTGGGACAACCCCCGGCCAAACGGGGAGCTGTTTTTT. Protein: CASSSWDNPRPNGELFF. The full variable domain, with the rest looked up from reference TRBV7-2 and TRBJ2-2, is GAGVSQSPSNKVTEKGKDVELRCDPISGHTALYWYRQSLGQGLEFLIYFQGNSAPDKSGLPSDRFSAERTGGSVSTLTIQRTQQEDSAVYLCASSSWDNPRPNGELFFGEGSRLTVL.

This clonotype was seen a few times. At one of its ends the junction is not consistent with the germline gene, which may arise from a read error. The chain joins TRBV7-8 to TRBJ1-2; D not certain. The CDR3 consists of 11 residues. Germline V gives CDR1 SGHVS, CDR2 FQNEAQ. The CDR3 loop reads CASSLGSLLAF. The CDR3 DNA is TGTGCCAGCAGCTTAGGAAGCCTACTCGCCTTC. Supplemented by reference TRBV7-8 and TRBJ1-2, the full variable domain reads GAGVSQSPRYKVAKRGQDVALRCDPISGHVSLFWYQQALGQGPEFLTYFQNEAQLDKSGLPSDRFFAERPEGSVSTLKIQRTQQEDSAVYLCASSLGSLLAFGSGTRLTVV.

The CDR3 nucleotides are TGTGCTAGTGGTTTGCCTCAAGAGACCCAGTACTTC. Translated, it gives CASGLPQETQYF. This chain connects TRBV12-5 to TRBJ2-5; no clear D gene. In germline, CDR1 is LGHNT, CDR2 FRNRAP. The ends were cut back, 2 bases at V and 2 bases at J, with 3 bases in the middle. The CDR3 loop spans 12 amino acids.

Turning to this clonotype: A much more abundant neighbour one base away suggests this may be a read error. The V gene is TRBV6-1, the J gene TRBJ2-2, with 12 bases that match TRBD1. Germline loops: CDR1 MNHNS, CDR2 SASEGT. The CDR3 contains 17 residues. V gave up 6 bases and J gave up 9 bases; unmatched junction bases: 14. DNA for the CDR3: TGTGCCAGCAGGAAATACTCGGGACAGGGGGCATCCAGGGAGCTGTTTTTT. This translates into CASRKYSGQGASRELFF.

CDR3 sequence: CASSQEGSGGGAGETQYF. The CDR3 region has the DNA TGTGCCAGCAGCCAAGAGGGTAGCGGCGGGGGGGCCGGAGAGACCCAGTACTTC. The V and J genes are TRBV3-1 and TRBJ2-5, with 9 bases aligning to TRBD2. V lost 0 bases to trimming and J lost 4 bases; unmatched junction nucleotides: 12. Germline-derived CDR1 and CDR2 are LGHDT and YNNKEL (reference sequence). The CDR3 contains 18 residues.